This entry lists 14 T cell receptor beta chains sequenced from one sample in a study of beta chain features in type 1 diabetes. Study-level points and caveats: Shortening that was moderate but significant affected the TCRB CDR3s of Type 1 diabetes patients in all four CD4+ subsets.

For these TCRs, the target antigens are not known. As every portion of the isolated RNA was reverse transcribed, the sequencing read expressed TCRB transcripts. Assay: immunoSEQ multiplex PCR; the TCRdb copy retains only in-frame clones and omits some. Found here are 140,000 or so clones, about 13% of them singletons; the top ten hold 1.3%. The specimen was central memory CD4+ T cells from blood. These receptors came from a man aged 18 to 30 with type 1 diabetes.

V gene TRBV28 combines with J gene TRBJ1-2; 9 nucleotides agree with TRBD1. Looked up from germline, CDR1 is MDHEN and CDR2 is SYDVKM. The length of the CDR3 is 16 residues. The ends lost 6 bases at V and 2 bases at J; junction bases unmatched: 10. CDR3 loop: CASRGQTGTGNYGYTF. The CDR3 DNA follows: TGTGCCAGCAGAGGCCAAACAGGGACAGGGAACTATGGCTACACCTTC.

The rearrangement joins TRBV6-1 to TRBJ2-7, with D possibly TRBD2 on 6 matching bases. The V end was cut by 7 bases, the J end by 7 bases, with 17 bases between. CDR1 MNHNS and CDR2 SASEGT come from the germline V gene. This CDR3 comprises 13 residues. DNA for the CDR3: TGTGCCAGCAACCGGGGCCTCAGCGGGGAGCAGTACTTC. Protein product: CASNRGLSGEQYF.

Regarding this clone: Different DNA sequences within this sample yield the same CDR3. The chain couples TRBV30 to TRBJ1-5, with D unclear. Looked up from germline, CDR1 is GTSNPN and CDR2 is SVGIG (reference sequence). This CDR3 comprises 14 residues. Trimming removed 1 base at V and 0 bases at J, with 7 bases between. As DNA, the CDR3 is TGTGCCTGGAGTGGGACGGTTAGCAATCAGCCCCAGCATTTT. Protein product: CAWSGTVSNQPQHF.

In this sample, this clone turned up a few times. The chain has TRBV19 and TRBJ1-3; no reliable D call. Per the germline V gene, CDR1 is LNHDA and CDR2 is SQIVND (reference sequence). V was shortened by 4 bases and J by 0 bases, with 19 bases between the two germline ends. CDR3 size: 18 residues. Here the CDR3 reads CASSTAETRRISGNTIYF. The CDR3, as DNA: TGTGCCAGTAGTACGGCGGAGACCCGCCGAATCTCTGGAAACACCATATATTTT.

Only a few counts were recorded for this clone. The genes are TRBV15 and TRBJ2-1, with D perhaps being TRBD1 or TRBD2 (5 bases each). Germline CDR1 reads LNHNV; CDR2 reads YYDKDF (reference sequence). This CDR3 comprises 17 residues. V was trimmed by 1 base and J by 5 bases, leaving 18 bases between them. CDR3: CATSRVLRDPKNNEQFF. CDR3 in DNA: TGTGCCACCAGCAGAGTTCTCCGGGACCCAAAGAACAATGAGCAGTTCTTC.

In its sample, this clone was seen a few times. J is TRBJ1-5 and V is TRBV14; the D is unclear. The length of the CDR3 is 14 residues. Germline assignment: CDR1 SGHDN and CDR2 FVKESK. The V end was cut by 4 bases, the J end by 7 bases, with 14 bases between. CDR3 in DNA: TGTGCCAGCAGCCCAGGAGGGCCGGGGCAGCCCCAGCATTTT. As protein: CASSPGGPGQPQHF. The variable domain in full, completed from reference TRBV14 and TRBJ1-5, reads EAGVTQFPSHSVIEKGQTVTLRCDPISGHDNLYWYRRVMGKEIKFLLHFVKESKQDESGMPNNRFLAERTGGTYSTLKVQPAELEDSGVYFCASSPGGPGQPQHFGDGTRLSIL.

V usage is TRBV4-1 and J usage is TRBJ2-7, with TRBD2 matching 15 bases. The V and J ends lost 0 bases and 0 bases, in that order; junction bases with no gene match: 9. Germline lookup yields CDR1 MGHRA and CDR2 YSYEKL. The CDR3 is made up of 20 amino acids. CDR3: CASSQEPGLAGGINSYEQYF. Here the CDR3 DNA reads TGCGCCAGCAGCCAAGAGCCGGGACTAGCGGGGGGCATTAACTCCTACGAGCAGTACTTC.

This clone was observed at least ten times. V is TRBV7-9 and J is TRBJ2-6; D unclear. Germline values: CDR1 SEHNR, CDR2 FQNEAQ (reference sequence). Trimming left V 5 bases short and J 4 bases short, with 15 bases between. The CDR3 has 16 residues. CDR3 region: CASSHSPPTGANVLTF. In DNA form, the CDR3 reads TGTGCCAGCAGCCATAGTCCCCCGACAGGGGCCAACGTCCTGACTTTC.

The chain employs TRBV7-9 and TRBJ1-2; TRBD1 might be the D (6 bases). CDR1 SEHNR and CDR2 FQNEAQ come from the germline V gene (reference sequence). The CDR3 is 14 residues long. The V end was cut by 5 bases, the J end by 8 bases, with 18 bases between. The CDR3 DNA reads TGTGCCAGCAGCCCGAATGAATACAGGGTCGGCTACACCTTC. Translated, it gives CASSPNEYRVGYTF.

A remark on this clone: A clone one base away is much larger, so this may be a read error. The CDR3 DNA sequence: TGTGCCAGCAGCCAAGGGGAGACCCAGTACTTC. This translates into CASSQGETQYF. J is TRBJ2-5 and V is TRBV7-9; D gene ambiguous. The CDR3 runs 11 residues. V was clipped by 5 bases and J by 5 bases, with 6 bases between them. From germline, CDR1 is SEHNR and CDR2 FQNEAQ (reference sequence).

At least ten counts were recorded for this clone. The gene calls are TRBV7-9 and TRBJ2-1; D possibly corresponds to TRBD2 (5 bases). The V gene's germline CDR1 is SEHNR and CDR2 FQNEAQ (reference sequence). The CDR3 covers 14 residues. V lost 6 bases to trimming and J lost 2 bases, with 11 bases between them. CDR3 DNA: TGTGCCAGCAGGAGTAGCGACACCTACAATGAGCAGTTCTTC. Translation gives CASRSSDTYNEQFF.

V and J are TRBV19 and TRBJ2-5; 7 nucleotides agree with TRBD2. CDR3 size: 15 residues. V lost 9 bases and J lost 1; bases outside the gene matches: 11. CDR1 is LNHDA, CDR2 SQIVND, per germline (reference sequence). The chain's CDR3 is CASHRGGATQETQYF. CDR3 nucleotides: TGTGCCAGCCACCGGGGAGGGGCCACCCAAGAGACCCAGTACTTC. Based on the CDR3 plus reference TRBV19 and TRBJ2-5, the full variable domain is DGGITQSPKYLFRKEGQNVTLSCEQNLNHDAMYWYRQDPGQGLRLIYYSQIVNDFQKGDIAEGYSVSREKKESFPLTVTSAQKNPTAFYLCASHRGGATQETQYFGPGTRLLVL.

The chain employs TRBV9 and TRBJ2-6, with TRBD1 matching 9 bases. The CDR3 has 20 residues. The trim removed 3 bases at V and 0 bases at J, leaving 13 bases unmatched. Germline CDR1 SGDLS, CDR2 YYNGEE. In DNA, the CDR3 is TGTGCCAGCAGCGGAAGCGCTCGGGACAGGGTTTCCTCTGGGGCCAACGTCCTGACTTTC. As protein: CASSGSARDRVSSGANVLTF. The full variable domain, in which reference TRBV9 and TRBJ2-6 provide the parts outside the CDR3, is DSGVTQTPKHLITATGQRVTLRCSPRSGDLSVYWYQQSLDQGLQFLIQYYNGEERAKGNILERFSAQQFPDLHSELNLSSLELGDSALYFCASSGSARDRVSSGANVLTFGAGSRLTVL.

This clone has ten or more counts. The sample carries other DNA sequences with the same CDR3. The chain combines TRBV30 with TRBJ1-1; D remains unclear. V lost 0 bases and J 1 base, leaving 6 bases between the germline ends. This CDR3 region has 13 residues. CDR1 GTSNPN and CDR2 SVGIG come from the germline V gene (reference sequence). CDR3 DNA sequence: TGTGCCTGGAGTGTGCGGGGGAACACTGAAGCTTTCTTT. As protein: CAWSVRGNTEAFF. Full variable domain (rest looked up from reference TRBV30 and TRBJ1-1): SQTIHQWPATLVQPVGSPLSLECTVEGTSNPNLYWYRQAAGRGLQLLFYSVGIGQISSEVPQNLSASRPQDRQFILSSKKLLLSDSGFYLCAWSVRGNTEAFFGQGTRLTVV.